This entry lists 25 T cell receptor beta chains sequenced from one sample in a study of CD8 T cells in ankylosing spondylitis. Findings of the study overall: Seemingly characteristic of ankylosing spondylitis blood was a TCR beta motif consisting of eight highly homologous variants.

Antigens for these TCRs are unknown. TCRdb analysed the 5' RACE reads with MiXCR anew, one entry per CDR3 protein. In the table there are about 540,000 distinct CDR3 sequences, about an eighth of which are singletons. The sequencing input was blood, either unsorted or a sorted T cell fraction (not recorded which). Receptors were obtained from a male donor with ankylosing spondylitis.

This clonotype has just a few counts. This chain uses TRBV7-9 with TRBJ2-2; TRBD2 is a possible D gene (5 bases). V dropped 8 bases and J dropped 5 bases, with 18 bases sitting between them. Looked up from germline, CDR1 is SEHNR and CDR2 is FQNEAQ (reference sequence). This CDR3 spans 15 amino acids. The CDR3 reads CASHPSGLGTGELFF. The CDR3 region has the DNA TGTGCCAGCCACCCCAGCGGTTTGGGGACCGGGGAGCTGTTTTTT.

This clonotype was detected many times. CDR3 nucleotides: TGTGCCAGCAGCCAACAGGGGAACTATGGCTACACCTTC. It specifies CASSQQGNYGYTF. The chain has TRBV3-1 and TRBJ1-2; the D gene is possibly TRBD1 (6 bases). Germline-derived CDR1 and CDR2 are LGHDT and YNNKEL (reference sequence). V was pared by 2 bases and J by 2 bases, with 6 bases between. The CDR3 length is 13 residues.

This clonotype occurred a few times. The rearrangement joins TRBV5-1 to TRBJ1-1, with a weak D call TRBD1 (5 bases). The CDR3 sequence is 14 residues long. The germline gives CDR1 SGHRS, CDR2 YFSETQ. Deletions cut 0 bases from V and 4 bases from J, with 10 bases between. CDR3 bases: TGCGCCAGCAGCTTGGGGACCAGGGCCACTGAAGCTTTCTTT. Amino acids: CASSLGTRATEAFF.

The chain links TRBV2 to TRBJ1-6, with D maybe TRBD1 (6 bases). Looked up from germline, CDR1 is SNHLY and CDR2 is FYNNEI. The CDR3 contains 15 residues. The V end lost 8 bases, the J end lost 1 base, and 12 bases lay between the germline ends. The CDR3 sequence is CASGGLSSYNSPLHF. The CDR3 DNA reads as TGTGCCAGCGGGGGGCTGTCATCCTATAATTCACCCCTCCACTTT.

This clonotype has a handful of counts. V is TRBV20-1 and J is TRBJ2-5; TRBD2 agrees at 13 bases. Germline assignment: CDR1 DFQATT and CDR2 SNEGSKA (reference sequence). The CDR3 extends over 15 amino acids. The V and J ends lost 4 bases and 5 bases, in that order; junction bases with no gene match: 7. CDR3 protein: CSAIRWTSGSETQYF. CDR3 nucleotides: TGCAGTGCTATCAGATGGACTAGCGGGAGTGAGACCCAGTACTTC.

This clonotype was counted many times. This chain joins TRBV7-8 and TRBJ2-3; D is unclear. Germline values: CDR1 SGHVS, CDR2 FQNEAQ. The CDR3 is 12 residues long. Between the trimmed V and J ends, which lost 1 base and 5 bases, there was a span of 4 bases. The CDR3 nucleotides are TGTGCCAGCAGCTTAGTTAGAGATACGCAGTATTTT. Amino acid sequence: CASSLVRDTQYF.

This clonotype was observed a single time. The CDR3 here is CASSKNVPRGEKLFF. CDR3 in DNA: TGTGCCAGCAGCAAAAACGTCCCGAGGGGTGAAAAACTGTTTTTT. The gene calls are TRBV3-1 and TRBJ1-4; maybe TRBD1 (5 bases). The CDR3 is made up of 15 amino acids. V dropped 5 bases and J dropped 7 bases, with 17 bases sitting between them. CDR1 LGHDT and CDR2 YNNKEL come from the germline V gene (reference sequence).

This clonotype has only a few counts. The rearrangement uses TRBV20-1 and TRBJ2-3; tentative D call: TRBD1 (6 bases). V dropped 0 bases and J dropped 5 bases, with 12 bases sitting between them. The germline gives CDR1 DFQATT, CDR2 SNEGSKA (reference sequence). This CDR3 region has 14 residues. CDR3 coding DNA: TGCAGTGCTAGAGATGGCAGGGGACAAGATACGCAGTATTTT. Protein product: CSARDGRGQDTQYF.

The J gene is TRBJ2-1, the V gene TRBV15, with 10 bases aligning to TRBD2. Trimming took 5 bases from V and 3 from J; bases not matched to a gene: 13. Per the germline V gene, CDR1 is LNHNV and CDR2 is YYDKDF (reference sequence). The CDR3 runs to 18 residues. Here the CDR3 DNA reads TGTGCCACCAGCCCAAGCCCATTGGGACTAGCGATCTACAATGAGCAGTTCTTC. It specifies CATSPSPLGLAIYNEQFF.

The rearrangement uses TRBV10-1 and TRBJ2-7; maybe TRBD2 (6 bases). Germline CDR1 is WNHNN and CDR2 is SYGVQD (reference sequence). The ends were cut back, 3 bases at V and 3 bases at J, with 9 bases in the middle. The CDR3 is made up of 13 amino acids. CDR3 loop: CASSEGTLYEQYF. CDR3 bases: TGCGCCAGCAGTGAAGGGACTCTCTACGAGCAGTACTTC.

This clonotype was observed a few times. The CDR3 bases are TGCAGCGTTGAACTCCGGGACTCCTACAATGAGCAGTTCTTC. Its protein is CSVELRDSYNEQFF. The chain employs TRBV29-1 and TRBJ2-1; TRBD2 is a possible D gene (5 bases). V shed 2 bases and J shed 0 bases, with 8 bases lying between them. This CDR3 has 14 amino acids. Germline V CDR1 and CDR2: SQVTM, ANQGSEA.

In its sample, this clonotype was seen a few times. The rearrangement links TRBV30 to TRBJ1-1; tentative D call: TRBD1 (6 bases). Germline values: CDR1 GTSNPN, CDR2 SVGIG (reference sequence). The CDR3 runs 15 residues. The V end was cut by 4 bases, the J end by 0 bases, with 15 bases between. The CDR3 spells CAWTNIDRLNTEAFF. CDR3 coding DNA: TGTGCCTGGACGAATATCGACAGGCTGAACACTGAAGCTTTCTTT. The complete variable domain, with remaining parts taken from reference TRBV30 and TRBJ1-1, reads SQTIHQWPATLVQPVGSPLSLECTVEGTSNPNLYWYRQAAGRGLQLLFYSVGIGQISSEVPQNLSASRPQDRQFILSSKKLLLSDSGFYLCAWTNIDRLNTEAFFGQGTRLTVV.

This CDR3 reads CASSEEVGAVYGYTF. In DNA form, the CDR3 reads TGTGCCAGCAGTGAAGAGGTGGGGGCCGTCTATGGCTACACCTTC. The chain employs TRBV6-1 and TRBJ1-2; the D gene is possibly TRBD1 (6 bases). Germline loops: CDR1 MNHNS, CDR2 SASEGT. The CDR3 length is 15 residues. Trimming removed 1 base from V and 4 bases from J, with 13 bases in between.

This clonotype was seen more than once but under ten times. The chain has TRBV2 and TRBJ2-2, with 11 bases lining up with TRBD2. The CDR3 spans 15 residues. The junction had 5 bases not matched to a gene; V was cut back by 5 bases and J by 6 bases. Germline V lookup: CDR1 SNHLY, CDR2 FYNNEI. CDR3 in amino acids: CASSIWTSGPGELFF. The DNA for the CDR3 is TGTGCCAGCAGTATTTGGACTAGCGGGCCCGGGGAGCTGTTTTTT.

This clonotype was counted ten times or more. V usage is TRBV20-1 and J usage is TRBJ2-2; the match to TRBD2 covers 12 bases. J lost 1 base, V lost 0 bases, and 3 bases had no gene match. The CDR3 loop spans 17 amino acids. CDR1 DFQATT and CDR2 SNEGSKA come from the germline V gene (reference sequence). In DNA form, the CDR3 reads TGCAGTGCTAGAGACTTGACTAGCGGGGGGAACACCGGGGAGCTGTTTTTT. Translation: CSARDLTSGGNTGELFF.

This clonotype was detected ten times or more. The rearrangement uses TRBV4-1 and TRBJ2-3; 7 bases fit TRBD2. V was clipped by 4 bases and J by 6 bases; unmatched bases: 10. In germline, CDR1 is MGHRA, CDR2 YSYEKL. The CDR3 runs 15 residues. The CDR3 loop reads CASSLLAGESDTQYF. CDR3 coding DNA: TGCGCCAGCAGCCTCTTGGCGGGAGAATCGGATACGCAGTATTTT.

The V call is TRBV6-6, the J call TRBJ2-7, with D possibly TRBD2 on 5 matching bases. The CDR3 sequence is 12 residues long. The germline V and J ends were trimmed by 2 bases and 4 bases, with 6 bases remaining between them. Germline values: CDR1 MNHNY, CDR2 SVGAGI (reference sequence). The DNA of the CDR3 is TGTGCCAGCAGTTACGAGGGTTACGAGCAGTACGTC. It specifies CASSYEGYEQYV.

In nucleotides, the CDR3 is TGTGCCAGCAGCTTATTAGGGTCAGGGGCTCGGACTGAAGCTTTCTTT. Translating it yields CASSLLGSGARTEAFF. The chain couples TRBV7-2 to TRBJ1-1; tentative D call: TRBD1 (6 bases). CDR3 length: 16 residues. Trimming pared 2 bases from V and 5 bases from J, leaving 18 bases between. Germline V lookup: CDR1 SGHTA, CDR2 FQGNSA.

The rearrangement links TRBV11-3 to TRBJ2-6; possible D gene TRBD1, 6 bases. V was shortened by 3 bases and J by 2 bases, with 8 bases between the two germline ends. CDR3 length: 15 amino acids. CDR1 and CDR2 (germline): SGHNT, YENEEA. This chain's CDR3 is CASSFGQTGANVLTF. In DNA form, the CDR3 reads TGTGCCAGCAGCTTTGGACAGACTGGGGCCAACGTCCTGACTTTC.

This clonotype turned up a few times. This chain joins TRBV5-6 and TRBJ2-2; possible D gene TRBD2, 5 bases. Germline CDR1 is SGHDT and CDR2 is YYEEEE. The CDR3 is 16 amino acids. Trimming shortened V by 3 bases and J by 5 bases, and 17 bases separated the two germline ends. The CDR3 loop reads CASSSGIISRTGELFF. CDR3 in DNA: TGTGCCAGCAGCTCCGGGATCATTTCTAGGACCGGGGAGCTGTTTTTT.

This clonotype was observed many times. The chain carries TRBV9 and TRBJ1-2; 9 bases align to TRBD1. The germline V gene has CDR1 SGDLS and CDR2 YYNGEE. The CDR3 covers 13 residues. Trimming at V came to 3 bases and at J to 5 bases, leaving 2 bases not matched to a gene. CDR3 nucleotides: TGTGCCAGCAGCGCTGGGACAGGGTATGGCTACACCTTC. Translation gives CASSAGTGYGYTF.

The chain couples TRBV7-8 to TRBJ2-2; D might be TRBD2 (7 bases). Per the germline V gene, CDR1 is SGHVS and CDR2 is FQNEAQ. The CDR3 sequence is 15 residues long. With 2 bases removed from V and 7 bases from J, the gap between germline ends came to 14 bases. The CDR3 loop is CASSLSEGEGGELFF. The CDR3, as DNA: TGTGCCAGCAGCTTATCGGAGGGGGAGGGCGGGGAGCTGTTTTTT.

The chain uses TRBV7-6 and TRBJ2-5; D call uncertain. There are 14 residues in the CDR3. CDR1 and CDR2 (germline): SGHVS, FNYEAQ. Trimming took off 3 bases at V and 7 bases at J, with 15 bases between the two ends. For the CDR3, the DNA is TGTGCCAGCAGCTTTATCGACGGCTCGGGGACCCAGTACTTC. As protein: CASSFIDGSGTQYF.

This clonotype was seen a handful of times. As DNA, the CDR3 is TGTGCCAGCAGCTCAACCTCAGGGAGGGATCGGGATAATGAAAAACTGTTTTTT. Protein sequence: CASSSTSGRDRDNEKLFF. V is TRBV11-1 and J is TRBJ1-4; D is possibly TRBD1 (5 bases). This CDR3 is built from 18 residues. The V end lost 4 bases, the J end lost 4 bases, and 22 bases lay between the germline ends. The V gene's germline CDR1 is SGHAT and CDR2 FQDESV (reference sequence).

The chain employs TRBV29-1 and TRBJ1-1, with 11 bases aligning to TRBD1. Trimming cost V 8 bases and J 5 bases; bases outside gene matches: 7. The CDR3 is 13 residues long. CDR1 is SQVTM and CDR2 is ANQGSEA in the germline V gene. The CDR3 protein is CSSWDRGNTEAFF. In nucleotides, the CDR3 is TGCAGCTCTTGGGACAGGGGGAATACTGAAGCTTTCTTT.